This is a list of T cell receptor beta chains from one sample in a study of blood T cells in healthy people across ages. TCRdb ran MiXCR on the 5' RACE reads and lists one entry per CDR3 protein. The data contain about 680,000 distinct CDR3 sequences, over 45% of them seen just once; the ten biggest clones take up about a third. Sequencing input: blood. These receptors were collected from a woman in her fifties or sixties in good health. Each CDR3 is given with its conserved first and last residue. A D gene is named only where the DNA matches it firmly. Clone size is given for some rows only: seen once, a few or many times, or a class if the clone is expanded.

d_call	v_call	j_call	clone_size	cdr3_aa	cdr3_nt
-	TRBV20-1	TRBJ2-3	-	CSARVQSTDTQYF	TGCAGTGCTAGAGTTCAAAGCACAGATACGCAGTATTTT
TRBD1	TRBV18	TRBJ1-2	-	CASSPTGTDGYTF	TGTGCCAGCTCACCAACCGGGACAGATGGCTACACCTTC
TRBD2	TRBV20-1	TRBJ2-1	few	CSAPLPPTSGGSNEQFF	TGCAGTGCTCCTCTTCCCCCTACTAGCGGGGGCTCCAATGAGCAGTTCTTC
TRBD1	TRBV6-1	TRBJ2-7	few	CASRGTGATYEQYF	TGTGCCAGCAGGGGGACAGGGGCAACCTACGAGCAGTACTTC
-	TRBV19	TRBJ1-1	-	CASTTGRGNTEAFF	TGTGCCAGTACTACAGGGCGGGGAAACACTGAAGCTTTCTTT
-	TRBV10-3	TRBJ2-7	-	CAISDSSGAVYEQYF	TGTGCCATCAGTGATAGCTCAGGGGCGGTCTACGAGCAGTACTTC
-	TRBV5-1	TRBJ2-1	-	CASSLYRGWREEVDEQFF	TGCGCCAGCAGCTTGTACAGGGGCTGGCGGGAAGAAGTTGATGAGCAGTTCTTC
TRBD2	TRBV20-1	TRBJ2-3	few	CSASGGGLAGADTQYF	TGCAGTGCTAGCGGGGGGGGACTAGCGGGAGCAGATACGCAGTATTTT
TRBD1	TRBV6-5	TRBJ1-2	-	CASSYRGLRGYTF	TGTGCCAGCAGTTACAGGGGGCTCAGGGGCTACACCTTC
-	TRBV5-1	TRBJ2-7	few	CASSPARDSIYEQYF	TGCGCCAGCAGCCCCGCCCGGGACTCCATCTACGAGCAGTACTTC
-	TRBV5-1	TRBJ2-5	few	CASSLGDSRQETQYF	TGCGCCAGCAGCTTGGGGGACTCCCGCCAAGAGACCCAGTACTTC
-	TRBV30	TRBJ1-6	-	CAWSAGQGNSPLHF	TGTGCCTGGAGTGCGGGGCAGGGCAATTCACCCCTCCACTTT
TRBD2	TRBV20-1	TRBJ2-7	few	CSARDPGGISYEQYF	TGCAGTGCTAGAGACCCGGGAGGGATCTCCTACGAGCAGTACTTC
-	TRBV7-6	TRBJ2-4	-	CASSPWEGANIQYF	TGTGCCAGCAGCCCCTGGGAGGGGGCAAACATTCAGTACTTC
-	TRBV2	TRBJ2-1	-	CASAAVRGGEQFF	TGTGCCAGCGCTGCCGTCCGTGGAGGTGAGCAGTTCTTC
-	TRBV29-1	TRBJ2-7	few	CSVGYDTTYEQYF	TGCAGCGTTGGATATGACACGACCTACGAGCAGTACTTC
-	TRBV7-6	TRBJ2-5	-	CASSLGRPSGETQYF	TGTGCCAGCAGCTTAGGGCGCCCAAGCGGGGAGACCCAGTACTTC
TRBD2	TRBV15	TRBJ2-3	-	CATSATPGLRTDTQYF	TGTGCCACCAGCGCGACGCCGGGACTACGCACAGATACGCAGTATTTT
-	TRBV7-2	TRBJ1-1	few	CASSSRAGGTEAFF	TGTGCCAGCAGCTCCCGGGCCGGGGGGACTGAAGCTTTCTTT
TRBD1	TRBV7-9	TRBJ2-7	-	CASSLVSTGRYDEQYF	TGTGCCAGCAGCTTAGTGTCGACAGGGAGATACGACGAGCAGTACTTC
TRBD1	TRBV27	TRBJ1-1	few	CASRDRGSTEAFF	TGTGCCAGCAGGGACAGGGGTTCAACTGAAGCTTTCTTT
TRBD2	TRBV7-3	TRBJ2-1	-	CASSFDSGTYNEQFF	TGTGCCAGCAGCTTCGATAGCGGGACCTACAATGAGCAGTTCTTC
TRBD1	TRBV7-2	TRBJ1-5	once	CASSPRQGAFGNQPQHF	TGTGCCAGCAGCCCTAGGCAGGGGGCTTTTGGCAATCAGCCCCAGCATTTT
-	TRBV12-5	TRBJ2-7	-	CASGLGDNEQYF	TGTGCTAGTGGTTTGGGGGACAATGAGCAGTACTTC
TRBD2	TRBV3-1	TRBJ2-5	-	CASSQDPSGSETQYF	TGTGCCAGCAGCCAAGATCCTAGCGGGAGTGAGACCCAGTACTTC
-	TRBV15	TRBJ2-1	few	CATSRDYNEQFF	TGTGCCACCAGCAGGGACTACAATGAGCAGTTCTTC
-	TRBV16	TRBJ1-2	few	CASSQLLGAGYGYTF	TGTGCCAGCAGCCAATTGCTGGGGGCCGGCTATGGCTACACCTTC
-	TRBV7-8	TRBJ2-1	many	CASSYVNEQFF	TGTGCCAGCAGCTACGTAAATGAGCAGTTCTTC
-	TRBV11-2	TRBJ2-7	-	CASSSGLLSYEQYF	TGTGCCAGCAGCTCGGGGCTTCTTAGCTACGAGCAGTACTTC
TRBD1	TRBV19	TRBJ2-4	-	CASSIGPLNRGKNIQYF	TGTGCCAGTAGTATAGGCCCCCTTAACAGGGGGAAAAACATTCAGTACTTC
-	TRBV7-3	TRBJ1-6	few	CASSLVHGNSPLHF	TGTGCCAGCAGCTTAGTACACGGCAATTCACCCCTCCACTTT
TRBD1	TRBV7-9	TRBJ2-7	few	CASSLVVSWTGGYEQYF	TGTGCCAGCAGCTTAGTGGTTTCATGGACAGGGGGATACGAGCAGTACTTC
TRBD2	TRBV2	TRBJ2-3	-	CASRMTSGSADTQYF	TGTGCCAGCAGGATGACTAGCGGGAGTGCAGATACGCAGTATTTT
-	TRBV7-9	TRBJ2-1	-	CASNAGGLDEQFF	TGTGCCAGCAACGCAGGGGGGTTGGATGAGCAGTTCTTC
-	TRBV7-8	TRBJ2-7	-	CASRKAGFSGLYEQYF	TGTGCCAGCAGAAAGGCGGGCTTTTCAGGTCTCTACGAGCAGTACTTC
TRBD2	TRBV28	TRBJ2-2	-	CASRSGGEDTGELFF	TGTGCCAGCAGGTCGGGAGGCGAGGACACCGGGGAGCTGTTTTTT
TRBD2	TRBV7-6	TRBJ2-7	few	CASSSSGRSDEQYF	TGTGCCAGCAGCAGTAGCGGGAGGAGCGACGAGCAGTACTTC
TRBD1	TRBV3-1	TRBJ2-1	few	CASSLRVGTDNEQFF	TGTGCCAGCAGCCTAAGGGTCGGGACAGACAATGAGCAGTTCTTC
-	TRBV29-1	TRBJ2-5	few	CSVMVGPRETQYF	TGCAGCGTGATGGTGGGGCCGAGGGAGACCCAGTACTTC
TRBD1	TRBV28	TRBJ1-2	-	CASNPLWTGGINYGYTF	TGTGCCAGCAACCCTCTGTGGACAGGGGGTATTAACTATGGCTACACCTTC
-	TRBV6-2/TRBV6-3	TRBJ2-7	few	CASSYADGAYEQYF	TGTGCCAGCAGTTACGCCGACGGAGCCTACGAGCAGTACTTC
TRBD2	TRBV28	TRBJ2-5	-	CASSLFGRAYNEQYF	TGTGCCAGCAGTTTATTCGGGAGGGCCTACAATGAGCAGTACTTC
TRBD1	TRBV10-3	TRBJ1-5	few	CAISGGQGSQPQHF	TGTGCCATCAGTGGGGGACAGGGTTCTCAGCCCCAGCATTTT
TRBD2	TRBV4-3	TRBJ2-3	-	CASSQDQISGSGTDTQYF	TGCGCCAGCAGCCAAGATCAAATTAGCGGGAGTGGCACAGATACGCAGTATTTT
-	TRBV7-2	TRBJ2-7	-	CASSPRDGGLSYEQYF	TGTGCCAGCAGCCCCCGGGACGGAGGCCTTTCCTACGAGCAGTACTTC
TRBD2	TRBV9	TRBJ2-5	-	CASSVTRSGNEQYF	TGTGCCAGCAGCGTTACCCGGAGCGGGAATGAGCAGTACTTC
-	TRBV28	TRBJ1-6	-	CASSFRRGHNSPLHF	TGTGCCAGCAGTTTTCGCAGGGGTCATAATTCACCCCTCCACTTT
TRBD2	TRBV15	TRBJ2-5	-	CATSRARTSGVQETQYF	TGTGCCACCAGCAGAGCTAGGACTAGCGGGGTCCAAGAGACCCAGTACTTC
TRBD2	TRBV4-3	TRBJ2-3	few	CASSQDAGGADTQYF	TGCGCCAGCAGCCAAGATGCGGGAGGGGCAGATACGCAGTATTTT
-	TRBV4-2	TRBJ1-6	-	CASSQDLRGGREVSPLHF	TGTGCCAGCAGCCAAGATCTCCGCGGGGGGCGAGAAGTTTCACCCCTCCACTTT
-	TRBV3-1	TRBJ2-7	few	CASSPLLRYEQYF	TGTGCCAGCAGCCCCCTCCTGCGGTACGAGCAGTACTTC
TRBD1	TRBV6-2/TRBV6-3	TRBJ1-1	many	CASSYTTLDRDRGQAFF	TGTGCCAGCAGTTATACAACCTTGGACCGGGACAGGGGACAAGCTTTCTTT
-	TRBV6-5	TRBJ2-5	-	CATRDPAETQYF	TGTGCCACGAGGGACCCAGCGGAGACCCAGTACTTC
TRBD2	TRBV25-1	TRBJ2-3	-	CASSELGGGPADTQYF	TGTGCCAGCAGTGAATTGGGGGGAGGGCCCGCAGATACGCAGTATTTT
TRBD1	TRBV7-2	TRBJ2-5	-	CASSLITGGGETQYF	TGTGCCAGCAGCTTAATAACAGGGGGCGGAGAGACCCAGTACTTC
TRBD1	TRBV20-1	TRBJ2-7	-	CSAGRDGTGKPEQYF	TGCAGTGCCGGAAGAGATGGGACAGGTAAACCCGAGCAGTACTTC
-	TRBV5-5	TRBJ2-7	-	CASSYQGLSYNEQYF	TGTGCCAGCAGCTACCAGGGTCTATCCTACAATGAGCAGTACTTC